The entry below gives a single T cell receptor beta chain sequence along with its context. Many counts were recorded for this clonotype. What this receptor recognizes is not known. No much larger clone exists at a distance of one base, and base qualities are not known. The data belong to a study of T cell repertoires in cytomegalovirus infection (dated by TCRdb to between 2018 and 2021). Regarding the complete study: Donor HLA type was relevant to the analysis, because carriage of CMV infection together with the matching HLA type was indicated by public TCR beta signatures.

Reading the germline V gene (reference sequence) gives CDR1 SEHNR and CDR2 FQNEAQ. The CDR3 goes from the cysteine to the phenylalanine over 11 residues. Left in the record is the CDR3 DNA by itself, 33 bases read in frame from the first base. V is shortened by 2 bases, J by 2 bases, and the region joining them spans 1 base. The data were produced on an Illumina HiSeq 1500. Clones were called with MiXCR by TCRdb after fastp trimmed the public reads at Q25, and only in-frame beta chains were retained. Each record represents a unique CDR3 protein, reported with the most common genes and DNA among its rows. The sample contains approximately 500,000 distinct CDR3 sequences, 15% to 20% of them found a single time. The top ten hold 24% of the sample. What the research found in general, with its limitations: The ex vivo response was dominated by HLA-C-restricted CMV-specific TCR beta clonotypes, and the single most frequent clonotype in two of eight donors was supplied by these HLA-C-restricted clonotypes. In both this cohort and an independent cohort of several hundred donors, the cumulative frequency of public TCR beta family members distinguished carriers of CMV infection plus the relevant HLA type.

The material sequenced was CD8+ T cells from PBMCs. The chain is made from TRBV7-9 and TRBJ2-7; no confident D gene assignment can be made. The clonotype originates from a human donor in good health (CMV status not recorded). Some clones in this sample may be carry-over from other donors' samples. CDR3 reads: CASSLTYEQYF. In nucleotide form, the sequence is TGTGCCAGCAGCTTAACCTACGAGCAGTACTTC.